This passage covers 23 T cell receptor beta chains from one sample sequenced in a study of blood T cell repertoires in COVID-19 (dated by TCRdb to the early 2020s). Libraries were prepared through the immunoSEQ multiplex PCR assay. As stored in TCRdb, this immuneACCESS dataset retains in-frame rearrangements with V and J assigned. A fraction of the clones does not appear; measured against another copy, unresolved V genes explain less than half of the discrepancy, and the remainder lacks a known reason. In all, the sample holds more than 250,000 clones, and roughly 90% of those were seen once. About 0.65% of the sample is held by the ten biggest clonotypes. The specimen sequenced was peripheral blood. These TCRs come from a human donor in a cohort sampled during active COVID-19.

The gene calls are TRBV2 and TRBJ2-7; maybe TRBD2 (6 bases). Germline V gene data show CDR1 as SNHLY and CDR2 as FYNNEI. Trimming removed 5 bases from V and 3 bases from J, with 17 bases in between. The CDR3 has 15 amino acids. The CDR3 spells CASSIPGGTNYEQYF. The CDR3 region has the DNA TGTGCCAGCAGTATACCCGGGGGAACCAACTACGAGCAGTACTTC.

This clone was recorded once. V is TRBV7-9 and J is TRBJ2-7; no reliable D call. The CDR3 runs 12 residues. With 6 bases removed from V and 5 bases from J, the gap between germline ends came to 11 bases. Germline values: CDR1 SEHNR, CDR2 FQNEAQ (reference sequence). CDR3 sequence (DNA): TGTGCCAGCAGAGAAAATGAGAACGAGCAGTACTTC. It specifies CASRENENEQYF.

The V gene is TRBV28, the J gene TRBJ1-1; D gene ambiguous. This CDR3 has 14 amino acids. Per germline, CDR1 MDHEN and CDR2 SYDVKM. The V and J ends lost 2 bases and 0 bases respectively, with 7 bases between them. CDR3 sequence (DNA): TGTGCCAGCAGTTTAGTCAGAATGAACACTGAAGCTTTCTTT. This gives the protein CASSLVRMNTEAFF. Full variable domain (remainder filled in from reference TRBV28 and TRBJ1-1): DVKVTQSSRYLVKRTGEKVFLECVQDMDHENMFWYRQDPGLGLRLIYFSYDVKMKEKGDIPEGYSVSREKKERFSLILESASTNQTSMYLCASSLVRMNTEAFFGQGTRLTVV.

CDR3: CASSIRGRVETQYF. The CDR3 nucleotides read TGTGCCAGCAGCATCAGGGGGCGCGTGGAGACCCAGTACTTC. V gene TRBV28 combines with J gene TRBJ2-5; TRBD1 matches at 8 bases. J lost 5 bases, V lost 6 bases, and 8 bases had no gene match. The CDR3 spans 14 residues. The germline V gene encodes CDR1 MDHEN and CDR2 SYDVKM.

The V call is TRBV5-1, the J call TRBJ1-4, with 7 bases matching TRBD1. This CDR3 spans 16 amino acids. The germline V gene has CDR1 SGHRS and CDR2 YFSETQ. V trimming: 0 bases; J trimming: 5 bases; junction bases outside the gene matches: 7. CDR3 nucleotide sequence: TGCGCCAGCAGCTTGGGGGTGGGACAGAGAAATGAAAAACTGTTTTTT. It is translated as CASSLGVGQRNEKLFF.

This chain links TRBV7-2 with TRBJ1-3, with 9 bases aligning to TRBD1. The CDR3 has 17 amino acids. Germline assignment: CDR1 SGHTA and CDR2 FQGNSA. V shed 3 bases, J shed 3 bases, and the junction held 9 bases outside the gene matches. This CDR3 is CASSFQTGGAVGNTIYF. As DNA, the CDR3 is TGTGCCAGCAGCTTCCAAACAGGGGGCGCGGTTGGAAACACCATATATTTT.

The chain carries TRBV10-2 and TRBJ1-1, with 7 bases lining up with TRBD1. The V and J ends lost 6 bases and 2 bases, in that order; junction bases with no gene match: 3. This CDR3 is 13 amino acids long. The V gene's germline CDR1 is WSHSY and CDR2 SAAADI. CDR3: CASREGGNTEAFF. The CDR3 nucleotides read TGCGCCAGCAGGGAAGGGGGCAACACTGAAGCTTTCTTT.

The V and J genes are TRBV9 and TRBJ2-7; D is perhaps TRBD2 (6 bases). The CDR3 consists of 15 residues. Per the germline V gene, CDR1 is SGDLS and CDR2 is YYNGEE. V lost 3 bases and J 3 bases, leaving 16 bases between the germline ends. The CDR3 nucleotides are TGTGCCAGCAGCGCGTCCTTAGCGGAGGGCTACGAGCAGTACTTC. Amino acids: CASSASLAEGYEQYF.

Notes on this clone: Other DNA sequences in the sample encode the same CDR3. The rearrangement links TRBV5-1 to TRBJ1-1; D gene ambiguous. From germline, CDR1 is SGHRS and CDR2 YFSETQ. The CDR3 runs 14 residues. Trimming cost V 0 bases and J 0 bases, with 6 bases left between them. The CDR3 reads CASSLAHMNTEAFF. CDR3 DNA sequence: TGCGCCAGCAGCTTGGCCCACATGAACACTGAAGCTTTCTTT.

CDR3 in DNA: TGTGCCAGTAGTATATCGTCAGGGTTAGGGCGCACTGAAGCTTTCTTT. Translating gives CASSISSGLGRTEAFF. The chain links TRBV19 to TRBJ1-1; possibly TRBD1 for D (5 bases). The CDR3 extends over 16 amino acids. Trimming removed 2 bases at V and 4 bases at J, with 17 bases between. Germline V gives CDR1 LNHDA, CDR2 SQIVND (reference sequence).

The V call is TRBV28, the J call TRBJ2-1, with D possibly being TRBD1 (6 bases). Per the germline V gene, CDR1 is MDHEN and CDR2 is SYDVKM. The CDR3 contains 13 residues. V was trimmed by 11 bases and J by 3 bases, leaving 14 bases between them. This CDR3 is CAGSGAHYNEQFF. The CDR3 coding sequence is TGTGCCGGTTCAGGGGCCCACTACAATGAGCAGTTCTTC.

V and J are TRBV5-1 and TRBJ1-1; D perhaps matches TRBD1 (6 bases). V shed 4 bases and J shed 0 bases, with 19 bases lying between them. Germline lookup yields CDR1 SGHRS and CDR2 YFSETQ. This CDR3 is 17 amino acids long. CDR3 DNA: TGCGCCAGCAGCGGGTCAGGACAGAATCTTATGAACACTGAAGCTTTCTTT. As protein: CASSGSGQNLMNTEAFF.

The rearrangement links TRBV7-9 to TRBJ2-5; 10 nucleotides match TRBD2. Germline assignment: CDR1 SEHNR and CDR2 FQNEAQ (reference sequence). V was clipped by 4 bases and J by 4 bases; unmatched bases: 3. The CDR3 runs 14 residues. CDR3 nucleotide sequence: TGTGCCAGCAGCTCCCGACTAGCGGGAGAGACCCAGTACTTC. It codes for CASSSRLAGETQYF.

V gene TRBV7-9 combines with J gene TRBJ1-4; D gene uncertain. Germline loops: CDR1 SEHNR, CDR2 FQNEAQ (reference sequence). V gave up 4 bases and J gave up 7 bases, with 10 bases separating them. This CDR3 comprises 13 residues. CDR3 DNA sequence: TGTGCCAGCAGCTCCCTCCTGTTTGAAAAACTGTTTTTT. Residues: CASSSLLFEKLFF. Based on the CDR3 plus reference TRBV7-9 and TRBJ1-4, the full variable domain is DTGVSQNPRHKITKRGQNVTFRCDPISEHNRLYWYRQTLGQGPEFLTYFQNEAQLEKSRLLSDRFSAERPKGSFSTLEIQRTEQGDSAMYLCASSSLLFEKLFFGSGTQLSVL.

This clone occurred a few times. This rearrangement joins TRBV10-3 to TRBJ2-7; TRBD1 is a possible D gene (6 bases). Looked up from germline, CDR1 is ENHRY and CDR2 is SYGVKD. The CDR3 has 15 residues. V gave up 2 bases and J gave up 4 bases, with 15 bases separating them. This CDR3 is CAISEQAQGGYEQYF. Written as DNA, the CDR3 is TGTGCCATCAGTGAGCAGGCACAGGGTGGGTACGAGCAGTACTTC.

The chain carries TRBV5-1 and TRBJ1-2, with D maybe TRBD1 (5 bases). Trimming stripped 3 bases from V and 4 bases from J, with 19 bases between. The V gene's germline CDR1 is SGHRS and CDR2 YFSETQ. There are 16 residues in the CDR3. The CDR3 DNA reads as TGCGCCAGCAGCTCACCAGGGCCTCACGGATTCTATGGCTACACCTTC. Translated: CASSSPGPHGFYGYTF.

This rearrangement joins TRBV30 to TRBJ2-5; 11 bases are a match to TRBD2. The CDR3 consists of 15 residues. Germline V CDR1 and CDR2: GTSNPN, SVGIG (reference sequence). J lost 3 bases, V lost 5 bases, and 8 bases had no gene match. CDR3 amino acids: CAWEGLAGSEETQYF. CDR3 nucleotide sequence: TGTGCCTGGGAAGGACTAGCGGGCTCTGAAGAGACCCAGTACTTC.

This rearrangement joins TRBV4-3 to TRBJ2-7, with 8 bases that match TRBD1. The CDR3 is 15 amino acids. CDR1 and CDR2 from the germline V gene are LGHNA and YSLEER. Unmatched junction bases numbered 7, after V lost 1 base and J lost 5 bases. The CDR3 sequence: CASSQAARGLNEQYF. Written as DNA, the CDR3 is TGCGCCAGCAGCCAAGCGGCCAGGGGGCTGAACGAGCAGTACTTC.

The rearrangement uses TRBV7-2 and TRBJ1-1, with 8 bases fitting TRBD1. In germline, CDR1 is SGHTA, CDR2 FQGNSA. V shed 5 bases, J shed 3 bases, and the junction held 5 bases outside the gene matches. The CDR3 contains 14 residues. DNA of the CDR3: TGTGCCAGCAGCCGTCCAGGGGGCTACACTGAAGCTTTCTTT. It is translated as CASSRPGGYTEAFF.

The chain recombines TRBV27 with TRBJ2-2; 7 positions match TRBD2. Germline V lookup: CDR1 MNHEY, CDR2 SMNVEV (reference sequence). This CDR3 comprises 17 residues. V was pared by 2 bases and J by 1 base, with 7 bases of the junction left unmatched. The CDR3: CASSLLLADLNTGELFF. The CDR3 DNA is TGTGCCAGCAGTTTACTTCTAGCGGACCTGAACACCGGGGAGCTGTTTTTT.

This clone was counted between two and nine times. The V call is TRBV7-9, the J call TRBJ2-7, with D perhaps TRBD1 (6 bases). The CDR3 has 14 residues. Germline lookup yields CDR1 SEHNR and CDR2 FQNEAQ (reference sequence). With 5 bases removed from V and 5 bases from J, the gap between germline ends came to 16 bases. The CDR3 loop is CASSASGVRHEQYF. In DNA, the CDR3 is TGTGCCAGCAGCGCATCAGGGGTTCGCCACGAGCAGTACTTC. The full variable domain, its missing parts supplied by reference TRBV7-9 and TRBJ2-7, is DTGVSQNPRHKITKRGQNVTFRCDPISEHNRLYWYRQTLGQGPEFLTYFQNEAQLEKSRLLSDRFSAERPKGSFSTLEIQRTEQGDSAMYLCASSASGVRHEQYFGPGTRLTVT.

This clone was seen a single time. The chain recombines TRBV5-4 with TRBJ2-7; D is unclear. Trimming stripped 0 bases from V and 0 bases from J, with 13 bases between. The CDR3 has 16 amino acids. Germline CDR1 reads SGHNT; CDR2 reads YYREEE (reference sequence). The CDR3 is CASSLAAPGNSYEQYF. The CDR3 nucleotides are TGTGCCAGCAGCTTGGCTGCACCGGGTAACTCCTACGAGCAGTACTTC.

The CDR3 DNA reads as TGTGCCAGCAGCGTAGGAGGGGGGGCCGAACGTTGGGATGAGCAGTTCTTC. It is translated as CASSVGGGAERWDEQFF. This chain connects TRBV9 to TRBJ2-1; possible D gene TRBD2, 7 bases. The germline V gene encodes CDR1 SGDLS and CDR2 YYNGEE. CDR3 size: 17 residues. The V and J ends lost 0 bases and 8 bases respectively, with 21 bases between them.